The TCR beta chain described here comes from a study of blood T cell repertoires in COVID-19. Overall study: Samples came from the United States, Italy and Spain, spanning acute and convalescent COVID-19. PBMCs, B-cell-depleted T cells, or T cells were the source of the cDNA or gDNA that made up the material.

V gave up 6 bases and J gave up 3 bases, with 21 bases separating them. In germline, CDR1 is SGHDT, CDR2 YYEEEE. This CDR3 has 16 residues. Methods used by the authors: Amplification from reference gene primers served as the basis for estimated nucleated cell counts. The table came from immunoSEQ multiplex PCR; TCRdb's copy has only in-frame clones and leaves some out. The V and J calls and clone size come from that table; D and trimming were worked out from the DNA. The sample holds around 200,000 clones, under 90% seen once. This clone was detected once. The chain combines TRBV5-6 with TRBJ1-2; D not certain. The origin of this receptor is a human donor in a cohort sampled during active COVID-19. Specimen: peripheral blood. The CDR3 coding sequence is TGTGCCAGCACCCCTGGATTGGGAGAAGGAGACTATGGCTACACCTTC. It is translated as CASTPGLGEGDYGYTF.